The rows below give T cell receptor beta chains drawn from one sample of a study of blood T cell repertoires in COVID-19. Data came from immunoSEQ multiplex PCR; TCRdb stores just in-frame clones and leaves some out. This repertoire shows approximately 97,000 clones, 84% found once; its top ten account for 3.5% to 5.5%. Specimen: peripheral blood. These receptors were collected from a human donor in a cohort sampled during active COVID-19. Each CDR3 is given with its conserved first and last residue. A D gene is named only where the DNA matches it firmly. Part of the rows lack a size; the others show once, few, many or a class for expanded clones.

TRBV5-1	TRBJ2-3	TRBD1	-	CASSLSYGTGPPDTQYF	TGCGCCAGCAGCTTATCCTATGGGACAGGGCCGCCAGATACGCAGTATTTT
TRBV27	TRBJ2-7	-	-	CATSVTSGVEQYF	TGTGCCACCTCAGTTACCTCAGGGGTTGAGCAGTACTTC
TRBV12-2	TRBJ1-4	-	-	CASRSAGTGGIGEKLFF	TGTGCAAGTCGCTCGGCCGGGACAGGGGGCATCGGTGAAAAACTGTTTTTT
TRBV27	TRBJ2-1	-	few	CASRQTGFNEQFF	TGTGCCAGCAGGCAAACCGGGTTCAATGAGCAGTTCTTC
TRBV7-6	TRBJ2-5	TRBD2	-	CASSLGAGAYQETQYF	TGTGCCAGCAGCTTAGGAGCGGGGGCGTACCAAGAGACCCAGTACTTC
TRBV5-1	TRBJ2-3	-	-	CASSPGYTDTQYF	TGCGCCAGCAGCCCGGGGTACACAGATACGCAGTATTTT
TRBV6-6	TRBJ1-5	-	-	CASSYYTGSNQPQHF	TGTGCCAGCAGTTATTACACGGGGAGCAATCAGCCCCAGCATTTT
TRBV5-1	TRBJ1-4	-	-	CASSWGHDNEKLFF	TGCGCCAGCAGCTGGGGACATGATAATGAAAAACTGTTTTTT
TRBV7-2	TRBJ1-3	TRBD1	-	CASSLGGTGPGNTIYF	TGTGCCAGCAGCTTAGGGGGGACAGGGCCTGGAAACACCATATATTTT
TRBV5-1	TRBJ2-7	-	-	CASSLLQGPYEQYF	TGCGCCAGCAGCTTGTTGCAGGGTCCCTACGAGCAGTACTTC
TRBV18	TRBJ2-6	TRBD2	-	CASSPAGGSSGANVLTF	TGTGCCAGCTCACCAGCGGGGGGATCATCTGGGGCCAACGTCCTGACTTTC
TRBV5-4	TRBJ1-1	-	-	CASSLVRGENTEAFF	TGTGCCAGCAGCTTGGTTCGGGGGGAGAACACTGAAGCTTTCTTT